This T cell receptor beta chain is from a study of immune characterization of retroperitoneal liposarcoma. From the PCR reads, TCRdb called clonotypes with MiXCR, one entry per CDR3 protein. The sample consists of about 9,500 distinct CDR3 sequences, 25% to 30% of them appearing once. The CDR3 has 15 residues. Germline V CDR1 and CDR2: SGHTA, FQGNSA. The V and J ends lost 7 bases and 3 bases respectively, with 19 bases between them. This clonotype counts as medium-sized. V is TRBV7-2 and J is TRBJ2-7; D is unclear. Sample: tumor tissue. The sequence derives from a male donor with retroperitoneal liposarcoma. The CDR3 DNA is TGTGCCAGCACCATGGCCCTCGGGCCCTACTACGAGCAGTACTTC. Its protein is CASTMALGPYYEQYF.